This T cell receptor (beta chain) was found in a study of CD8 T cells in Susac syndrome. A quantity of about 0.5 to 1 ug RNA underwent reverse transcription using random hexamers. One entry per CDR3 protein, called by TCRdb with MiXCR from the immunoSEQ multiplex PCR reads. The table includes more than 85,000 distinct CDR3 sequences, around 94% detected once. As regards this clonotype: What it recognizes is unknown.

CDR1 is LNHDA and CDR2 is SQIVND in the germline V gene (reference sequence). Trimming cost V 5 bases and J 7 bases, with 17 bases left between them. The CDR3 loop spans 15 amino acids. Broader study findings: Clonal expansion was missing from Susac syndrome CD4+ T cell repertoires.

V is TRBV19 and J is TRBJ1-4; D not certain. The source is a human donor with Susac syndrome. The sequencing sample was made of CD4+ T cells from PBMCs. The CDR3 sequence: CASSGEEASVEKLFF. The CDR3 nucleotides read TGTGCCAGTAGTGGCGAGGAGGCAAGCGTTGAAAAACTGTTTTTT.